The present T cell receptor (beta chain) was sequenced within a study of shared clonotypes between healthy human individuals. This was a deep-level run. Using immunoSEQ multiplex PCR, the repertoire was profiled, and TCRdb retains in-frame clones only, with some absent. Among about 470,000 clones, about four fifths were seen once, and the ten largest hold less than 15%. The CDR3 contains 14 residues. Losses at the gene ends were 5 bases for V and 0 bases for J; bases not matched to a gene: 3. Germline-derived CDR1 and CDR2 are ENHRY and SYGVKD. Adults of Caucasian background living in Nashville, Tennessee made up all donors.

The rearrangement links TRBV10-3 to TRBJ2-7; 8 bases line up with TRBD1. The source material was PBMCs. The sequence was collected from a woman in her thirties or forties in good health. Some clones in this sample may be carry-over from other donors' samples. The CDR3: CAISSDRDSYEQYF. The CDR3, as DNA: TGTGCCATCAGTTCGGACAGGGACTCCTACGAGCAGTACTTC.